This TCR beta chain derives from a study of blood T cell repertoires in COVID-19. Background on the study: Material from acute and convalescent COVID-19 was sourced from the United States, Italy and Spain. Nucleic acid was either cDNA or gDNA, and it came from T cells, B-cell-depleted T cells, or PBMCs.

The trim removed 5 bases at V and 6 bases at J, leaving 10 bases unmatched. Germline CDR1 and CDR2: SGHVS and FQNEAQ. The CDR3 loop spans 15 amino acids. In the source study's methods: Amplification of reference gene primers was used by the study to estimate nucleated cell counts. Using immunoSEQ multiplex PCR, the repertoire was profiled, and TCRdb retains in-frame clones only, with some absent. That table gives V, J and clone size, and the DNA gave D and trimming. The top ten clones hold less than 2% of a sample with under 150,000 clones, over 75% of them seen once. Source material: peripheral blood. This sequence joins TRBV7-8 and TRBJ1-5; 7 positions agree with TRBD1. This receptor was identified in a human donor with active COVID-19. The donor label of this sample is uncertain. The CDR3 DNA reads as TGTGCCAGCAGCAACTACAGGGGAATGGGTCAGCCCCAGCATTTT. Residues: CASSNYRGMGQPQHF.